Described below is a single T cell receptor (beta chain) sequence and its context. What it binds is unknown. The data belong to a study of T-cell memory formation after mild COVID-19. General observations from the study: Day 15 to 85 contracting clones showed balanced CD4/CD8; day 15 to 37 expanders favored CD4+. Some clones that responded turned up in pre-infection memory, which suggests that cross-reactive memory joined in. Among clones peaking at day 37 in the second wave, SARS-CoV-2 specificity remained unconfirmed.

Per the germline V gene, CDR1 is SNHLY and CDR2 is FYNNEI. This CDR3 has 15 residues. V was clipped by 9 bases and J by 1 base, with 18 bases between them. TCRdb recomputed calls from the 5' RACE reads with MiXCR, one row per CDR3 protein. The sample has around 110,000 distinct CDR3 sequences; over 15% are singletons. V usage is TRBV2 and J usage is TRBJ1-1; D possibly corresponds to TRBD1 (6 bases). This receptor was obtained from an adult woman who had mild COVID-19 (a few samples of this study predate the infection). Cell type and time point are not known. The sequenced sample was PBMCs or a T cell subset sorted from them (not recorded which). This CDR3 is CARTRLDRRNTEAFF. The DNA of the CDR3 is TGTGCCAGGACCAGACTGGACAGAAGGAACACTGAAGCTTTCTTT.